These 24 T cell receptor beta chains came from one sample sequenced in a study of T cell clonality in common variable immunodeficiency. Data came from immunoSEQ multiplex PCR; TCRdb stores just in-frame clones and leaves some out. This set yields some 43,000 clones and no singletons; the top ten hold 2% to 2.5%. Sequencing input: peripheral blood mononuclear cells. The receptor source for this set is a person between 18 and 69 years old in good health.

This clone was recorded many times. One junction end does not reproduce the germline sequence, and a read error may be involved. The read halts 3 residues ahead of the CDR3 end, with the missing end drawn from the germline J gene. The V call is TRBV4-2, the J call TRBJ1-6; 8 nucleotides line up with TRBD1. The CDR3 is 18 amino acids. The germline V gene has CDR1 LGHNA and CDR2 YNFKEQ. CDR3 DNA, as far as it was read: TGCGCCAGCAGCCAAGATTTAGCAGGGGGCGTTGGTAATTCACCC. This encodes CASSQDLAGGVGNSP. The entire CDR3 sequence reads CASSQDLAGGVGNSPLHF.

Ten or more counts support this clone. The read falls 3 residues short of the CDR3 end, and the missing part is taken from the germline J gene. V and J are TRBV20-1 and TRBJ2-1, with D possibly being TRBD2 (6 bases). This CDR3 region has 17 residues. Germline assignment: CDR1 DFQATT and CDR2 SNEGSKA (reference sequence). The germline V and J ends were trimmed by 4 bases and 0 bases, with 19 bases remaining between them. Incomplete CDR3 DNA: TGCAGTGCTACCCCGACGAGCGGGCACCACTCCTACAATGAG. Its translation: CSATPTSGHHSYNE. The entire CDR3 protein reads CSATPTSGHHSYNEQFF.

The sample holds a few counts of this clone. The CDR3 extends 3 residues past the end of the read, so its final part is completed from the germline J gene. The chain uses TRBV14 and TRBJ2-5, with no clear D. The CDR3 contains 12 residues. V was shortened by 1 base and J by 5 bases, with 5 bases between the two germline ends. Per germline, CDR1 SGHDN and CDR2 FVKESK. The DNA read from the CDR3 is TGTGCCAGCAGCCAAGCCCGGGAGACC. It encodes CASSQARET. The entire CDR3 protein reads CASSQARETQYF. The whole variable domain, filled in from reference TRBV14 and TRBJ2-5, reads EAGVTQFPSHSVIEKGQTVTLRCDPISGHDNLYWYRRVMGKEIKFLLHFVKESKQDESGMPNNRFLAERTGGTYSTLKVQPAELEDSGVYFCASSQARETQYFGPGTRLLVL.

This clone was recorded at least ten times. The CDR3 is cut off 3 residues early in the read; its end comes from the germline J gene. V usage is TRBV30 and J usage is TRBJ1-1; D ambiguous. Germline V gene lookup returns CDR1 GTSNPN and CDR2 SVGIG (reference sequence). V was shortened by 2 bases and J by 7 bases, with 14 bases between the two germline ends. The CDR3 is 13 residues long. Incomplete CDR3 DNA: TGTGCCTGGAGTACTGGTAGTGCTGGTGAA. It codes for CAWSTGSAGE. The entire CDR3 protein reads CAWSTGSAGEAFF.

This clone was seen ten or more times. The CDR3 end lies 3 residues beyond the end of the read and is filled in from the germline J gene. The J gene is TRBJ2-3, the V gene TRBV5-1, with TRBD2 matching over 9 bases. The germline CDR1 and CDR2 sequences are SGHRS and YFSETQ. V lost 2 bases, J lost 3 bases, and 1 base stayed unmatched. This CDR3 region has 14 residues. The CDR3 bases that were read are TGCGCCAGCAGCTTCAGCGGGAGGACAGATACG. This encodes CASSFSGRTDT. The full CDR3 reads CASSFSGRTDTQYF.

This clone was found many times. The CDR3 goes on 3 residues after the read ends, and that part is filled in from the germline J gene. The chain employs TRBV15 and TRBJ1-2; D remains ambiguous. The length of the CDR3 is 17 residues. Germline values: CDR1 LNHNV, CDR2 YYDKDF (reference sequence). V shed 1 base and J shed 0 bases, with 15 bases lying between them. Incomplete CDR3 DNA: TGTGCCACCAGCAGAGGAGGTGAGGCGGCTGCTAACTATGGC. It yields the protein CATSRGGEAAANYG. The full CDR3 reads CATSRGGEAAANYGYTF.

This clone was counted ten times or more. The observed sequence ends 3 residues before the CDR3 terminus, with the missing tail filled in from the germline J gene. The V and J genes are TRBV12-3 or TRBV12-4 and TRBJ2-7; tentative D call: TRBD2 (5 bases). The CDR3 runs to 13 residues. V dropped 2 bases and J dropped 5 bases, with 10 bases sitting between them. CDR3 sequence: CASSLTLGNEQYF. Incomplete CDR3 DNA: TGTGCCAGCAGTTTAACACTAGGTAACGAG.

This clone was detected many times. The sequenced fragment ends 3 residues before the CDR3 boundary, so the rest is inferred from the germline J gene. The V gene is TRBV7-6, the J gene TRBJ2-5, with 10 positions matching TRBD1. J lost 5 bases, V lost 1 base, and 7 bases had no gene match. The CDR3 contains 16 residues. The germline V gene has CDR1 SGHVS and CDR2 FNYEAQ. This CDR3 is CASSLGGQGSGETQYF. CDR3 bases read: TGTGCCAGCAGCTTAGGGGGACAGGGGTCCGGGGAGACC.

In this sample, this clone turned up many times. The read ends 3 residues shy of where the CDR3 ends; the end is completed using the germline J gene. This chain uses TRBV19 with TRBJ2-2; D is uncertain. The CDR3 loop spans 14 amino acids. CDR1 is LNHDA and CDR2 is SQIVND in the germline V gene (reference sequence). V lost 3 bases and J lost 4, with 9 bases in between. CDR3 protein: CASSISHGTGELFF. CDR3 DNA, as far as it was read: TGTGCCAGTAGTATCAGTCATGGCACCGGGGAG. Combining the CDR3 with reference TRBV19 and TRBJ2-2 gives the whole variable domain DGGITQSPKYLFRKEGQNVTLSCEQNLNHDAMYWYRQDPGQGLRLIYYSQIVNDFQKGDIAEGYSVSREKKESFPLTVTSAQKNPTAFYLCASSISHGTGELFFGEGSRLTVL.

This clone was seen ten or more times. CDR3 sequence: CASSLRGQINEKLFF. The CDR3 DNA, read in part, is TGCGCCAGCTCCTTAAGGGGACAGATTAATGAAAAA. The J gene is TRBJ1-4, the V gene TRBV5-1; 7 nucleotides align to TRBD1. The CDR3 goes on 3 residues after the read ends, and that part is filled in from the germline J gene. The CDR3 is made up of 15 amino acids. CDR1 SGHRS and CDR2 YFSETQ come from the germline V gene. V lost 7 bases and J lost 4; bases outside the gene matches: 10. The full variable domain, in which reference TRBV5-1 and TRBJ1-4 provide the parts outside the CDR3, is KAGVTQTPRYLIKTRGQQVTLSCSPISGHRSVSWYQQTPGQGLQFLFEYFSETQRNKGNFPGRFSGRQFSNSRSEMNVSTLELGDSALYLCASSLRGQINEKLFFGSGTQLSVL.

This clone was seen at least ten times. The sequence runs out 3 residues before the end of the CDR3; the remainder is reconstructed from the germline J gene. The rearrangement uses TRBV5-1 and TRBJ2-2, with a tentative D call TRBD1 (6 bases). Germline CDR1 reads SGHRS; CDR2 reads YFSETQ. CDR3 length: 15 residues. V shed 2 bases and J shed 4 bases, with 12 bases lying between them. The CDR3 bases that were read are TGCGCCAGCAGCTTTTCAGGGGTTAGCACCGGGGAG. Residues: CASSFSGVSTGE. The complete CDR3 reads CASSFSGVSTGELFF. Full variable domain (missing parts from reference TRBV5-1 and TRBJ2-2): KAGVTQTPRYLIKTRGQQVTLSCSPISGHRSVSWYQQTPGQGLQFLFEYFSETQRNKGNFPGRFSGRQFSNSRSEMNVSTLELGDSALYLCASSFSGVSTGELFFGEGSRLTVL.

This clone was detected only a few times. The CDR3 end is not reached by the read, which stops 3 residues before it; the germline J gene fills it in. The V gene is TRBV29-1, the J gene TRBJ2-7; 9 bases are a match to TRBD2. The CDR3 is 14 residues long. V trimming: 7 bases; J trimming: 3 bases; junction bases outside the gene matches: 10. The germline V gene has CDR1 SQVTM and CDR2 ANQGSEA. The chain's CDR3 is CSARGTSGRYEQYF. The sequenced part of the CDR3 DNA is TGCAGCGCCAGAGGAACTAGCGGGCGCTACGAG.

This clone was seen many times. The read falls 3 residues short of the CDR3 end, and the missing part is taken from the germline J gene. This chain links TRBV19 with TRBJ1-1; D unclear. The CDR3 totals 19 residues. Germline CDR1 is LNHDA and CDR2 is SQIVND (reference sequence). Trimming pared 3 bases from V and 0 bases from J, leaving 23 bases between. The DNA read from the CDR3 is TGTGCCAGTAGTATTCCATATCATGGGCTGGACTCCATGAACACTGAA. This sequence encodes CASSIPYHGLDSMNTE. The whole CDR3 reads CASSIPYHGLDSMNTEAFF.

This clone has ten or more counts. The CDR3 extends 3 residues past the end of the read, so its final part is completed from the germline J gene. The rearrangement links TRBV19 to TRBJ1-3; D remains unclear. CDR1 and CDR2 from the germline V gene are LNHDA and SQIVND (reference sequence). The CDR3 extends over 16 amino acids. V shed 2 bases and J shed 0 bases, with 11 bases lying between them. The DNA read from the CDR3 is TGTGCCAGTAGTATAACCGGACTGCTCTCTGGAAACACC. Protein sequence: CASSITGLLSGNT. Given in full, the CDR3 is CASSITGLLSGNTIYF.

This clone was seen repeatedly, ten times or more. The observed sequence ends 3 residues before the CDR3 terminus, with the missing tail filled in from the germline J gene. This chain joins TRBV12-3 or TRBV12-4 and TRBJ2-7, with 14 bases identical to TRBD2. CDR3 length: 15 amino acids. V was pared by 6 bases and J by 1 base, with 2 bases of the junction left unmatched. The part of the CDR3 DNA that was read is TGTGCCAGCAGGGGGACTAGCGGGGGATCCTACGAG. This encodes CASRGTSGGSYE. The full CDR3 protein reads CASRGTSGGSYEQYF.

At least ten counts were recorded for this clone. The read ends 3 residues before the CDR3 terminus; that terminus is restored from the germline J gene. The chain links TRBV12-5 to TRBJ2-5; 10 nucleotides line up with TRBD2. CDR1 and CDR2 from the germline V gene are LGHNT and FRNRAP. Trimming cost V 5 bases and J 2 bases; bases outside gene matches: 5. This CDR3 region has 15 residues. The DNA read from the CDR3 is TGTGCTAGTGGTAGCGGGGGGGCCGGGCAAGAGACC. It translates to CASGSGGAGQET. The CDR3, in full, reads CASGSGGAGQETQYF.

This clone was found many times. The read finishes 3 residues shy of the CDR3 end, and the germline J gene is used to complete it. The chain joins TRBV4-2 to TRBJ2-5, with 11 bases aligning to TRBD2. With V trimmed by 4 bases and J by 5 bases, 3 bases remained unmatched. In germline, CDR1 is LGHNA, CDR2 YNFKEQ. This CDR3 spans 14 amino acids. CDR3 DNA, as far as it was read: TGTGCCAGCAGCCTAGCGGGAGGGGAGGAGACC. Translating gives CASSLAGGEET. The CDR3 in full is CASSLAGGEETQYF.

This clone has a count of ten or more. With the read ending 3 residues before the CDR3 end, the germline J gene is used to fill in that end. The rearrangement links TRBV2 to TRBJ1-1; D uncertain. Germline CDR1 is SNHLY and CDR2 is FYNNEI. V was pared by 5 bases and J by 0 bases, with 7 bases between. The CDR3 is made up of 13 amino acids. CDR3 region: CASSKQLNTEAFF. CDR3 DNA (partial): TGTGCCAGCAGTAAACAGCTGAACACTGAA.

There are many counts of this clone. The read finishes 3 residues shy of the CDR3 end, and the germline J gene is used to complete it. The chain carries TRBV19 and TRBJ2-7; 10 bases agree with TRBD2. The germline CDR1 and CDR2 sequences are LNHDA and SQIVND (reference sequence). The trim removed 7 bases at V and 4 bases at J, leaving 7 bases unmatched. This CDR3 region has 14 residues. The sequenced part of the CDR3 DNA is TGTGCCAGTACTCCTAGCGGGAGAGCTTACGAG. Residues: CASTPSGRAYE. The entire CDR3 is CASTPSGRAYEQYF.

This clone was seen more than once but under ten times. The read stops 3 residues short of the end of the CDR3; the missing end is completed from the germline J gene. The chain employs TRBV2 and TRBJ2-2; a possible D gene is TRBD1 (6 bases). CDR3 length: 16 amino acids. Trimming removed 6 bases from V and 2 bases from J, with 16 bases in between. CDR1 is SNHLY and CDR2 is FYNNEI in the germline V gene. Here the CDR3 reads CASRAPGRGNTGELFF. The CDR3 bases that were read are TGTGCCAGCAGGGCCCCCGGCAGGGGAAACACCGGGGAG. The complete variable domain, with remaining parts taken from reference TRBV2 and TRBJ2-2, reads EPEVTQTPSHQVTQMGQEVILRCVPISNHLYFYWYRQILGQKVEFLVSFYNNEISEKSEIFDDQFSVERPDGSNFTLKIRSTKLEDSAMYFCASRAPGRGNTGELFFGEGSRLTVL.

Ten or more counts support this clone. The CDR3 end is not reached by the read, which stops 3 residues before it; the germline J gene fills it in. The chain links TRBV2 to TRBJ2-1; 9 positions match TRBD2. The trim removed 6 bases at V and 6 bases at J, leaving 6 bases unmatched. The length of the CDR3 is 14 residues. In germline, CDR1 is SNHLY, CDR2 FYNNEI. Incomplete CDR3 DNA: TGTGCCAGCAGGGTAGCGGGGGCCATCAATGAG. Translated, it gives CASRVAGAINE. The entire CDR3 reads CASRVAGAINEQFF.

This clone came up many times. The read terminates 3 residues before the CDR3 end, so the remaining end is supplied by the germline J gene. This chain joins TRBV7-2 and TRBJ2-7; TRBD2 aligns across 7 bases. The CDR3 spans 15 residues. Per germline, CDR1 SGHTA and CDR2 FQGNSA. J lost 0 bases, V lost 4 bases, and 6 bases had no gene match. CDR3 DNA, as far as it was read: TGTGCCAGCAGCTCTAGCGGAGTGGGCTCCTACGAG. It yields the protein CASSSSGVGSYE. The whole CDR3 reads CASSSSGVGSYEQYF.

This clone has only a few counts. The CDR3 end lies 3 residues beyond the end of the read and is filled in from the germline J gene. The rearrangement joins TRBV7-2 to TRBJ1-2; a possible D gene is TRBD1 (6 bases). Deletions cut 5 bases from V and 6 bases from J, with 16 bases between. The CDR3 sequence is 14 residues long. Germline CDR1 and CDR2: SGHTA and FQGNSA. CDR3 DNA, as far as it was read: TGTGCCAGCAGCCCTTTCCAGGGGCGAGATGGC. The encoded protein is CASSPFQGRDG. The full CDR3 is CASSPFQGRDGYTF.

In its sample, this clone was seen many times. The read terminates 3 residues ahead of where the CDR3 ends, so the germline J gene completes it. The chain carries TRBV20-1 and TRBJ1-6, with D tentatively TRBD1 (5 bases). Germline-derived CDR1 and CDR2 are DFQATT and SNEGSKA (reference sequence). The V end lost 0 bases, the J end lost 0 bases, and 6 bases lay between the germline ends. This CDR3 spans 15 amino acids. CDR3 residues: CSARETASYNSPLHF. CDR3 DNA (partial): TGCAGTGCTAGAGAGACAGCCTCCTATAATTCACCC.